This TCR beta chain was sequenced in a study of blood T cell repertoires in COVID-19. Study in general: Whether acute or convalescent, the COVID-19 samples came from the United States, Italy and Spain.

Participant ages covered roughly 18 to 89 years across around 25 US areas. Researchers sorted participants into cohorts using their self-reported clinical history. Under the authors' procedure: Reference gene primer amplification in the assay estimated nucleated cell counts. Method: immunoSEQ multiplex PCR; TCRdb's copy keeps in-frame clones and lacks some. D and trimming were read from the DNA, whereas the V and J calls and clone size are those reported in that table. The data show around 300,000 clones, roughly 86% seen once. The specimen sequenced was PBMCs or T cells enriched from blood (not recorded which). The receptor comes from an older woman who had recovered from COVID-19.

As DNA, the CDR3 is TGTGCCAGCAGCTTATCGAATGAAAAACTGTTTTTT. Its protein product is CASSLSNEKLFF. The chain recombines TRBV11-2 with TRBJ1-4; no clear D gene. V was clipped by 2 bases and J by 5 bases, with 3 bases between them. The CDR3 extends over 12 amino acids. Germline V gene data show CDR1 as SGHAT and CDR2 as FQNNGV.